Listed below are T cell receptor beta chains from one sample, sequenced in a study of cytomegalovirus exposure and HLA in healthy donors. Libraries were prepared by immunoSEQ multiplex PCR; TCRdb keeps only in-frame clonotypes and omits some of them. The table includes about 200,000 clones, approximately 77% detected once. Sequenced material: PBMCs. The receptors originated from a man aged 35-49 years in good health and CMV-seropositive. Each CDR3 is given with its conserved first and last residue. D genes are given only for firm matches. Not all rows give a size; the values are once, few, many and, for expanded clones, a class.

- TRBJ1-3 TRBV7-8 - TGTGCCAGCAGCTTAGGACATCCGGGACTCACCTCTGGAAACACCATATATTTT CASSLGHPGLTSGNTIYF
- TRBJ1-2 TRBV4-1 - TGCGCCAGCAGCCAAGGGTGGGGCAGGGACTATGGCTACACCTTC CASSQGWGRDYGYTF
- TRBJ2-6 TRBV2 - TGTGCCAGGGGAAAGGGCAGGGCCAGGGCTGGGGCCAACGTCCTGACTTTC CARGKGRARAGANVLTF
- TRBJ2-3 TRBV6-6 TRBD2 TGTGCCAGCAACTTACTAGCGGCGCCTGCTCATACGCAGTATTTT CASNLLAAPAHTQYF
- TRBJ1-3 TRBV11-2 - TGTGCCAGCAGCTCGGACAGAGGCTCTGGAAACACCATATATTTT CASSSDRGSGNTIYF
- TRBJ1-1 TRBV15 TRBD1 TGTGCCACCAGCAGGGACAGGGCGGTTAACACTGAAGCTTTCTTT CATSRDRAVNTEAFF
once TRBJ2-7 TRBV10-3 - TGTGCCATCAGTGAGACAACAGGAAACTACGAGCAGTACTTC CAISETTGNYEQYF
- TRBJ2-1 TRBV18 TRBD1 TGTGCCAGCTCACCGACGCGGACAGGGGCCCACAATGAGCAGTTCTTC CASSPTRTGAHNEQFF
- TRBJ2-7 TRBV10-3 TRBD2 TGTGCCATCAGTACCCTAGCGGGGCGGGAGCAGTACTTC CAISTLAGREQYF
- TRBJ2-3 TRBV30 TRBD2 TGTGCCTGGAGCCTGGGACTAGCGGGCAGGGTAGATACGCAGTATTTT CAWSLGLAGRVDTQYF
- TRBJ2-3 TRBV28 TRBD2 TGTGCCAGCAGTTGGACTAGCGGAAACACAGATACGCAGTATTTT CASSWTSGNTDTQYF
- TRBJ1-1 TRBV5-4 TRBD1 TGTGCCAGCAGCTTGGGCCCGACAGGGGACACTGAAGCTTTCTTT CASSLGPTGDTEAFF
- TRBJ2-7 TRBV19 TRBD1 TGTGCCAGTAGTATTTACGACAGGGGGTACGAGCAGTACTTC CASSIYDRGYEQYF
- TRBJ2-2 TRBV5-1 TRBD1 TGCGCCAGCAGCGGGGGACAGCCCACCGGGGAGCTGTTTTTT CASSGGQPTGELFF
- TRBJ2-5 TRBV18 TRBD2 TGTGCCAGCTCACCCCGGGGGGGCGCGGAAGAGACCCAGTACTTC CASSPRGGAEETQYF
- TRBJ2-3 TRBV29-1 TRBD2 TGCAGCGTTCGGACTAGCGGGACCACAGATACGCAGTATTTT CSVRTSGTTDTQYF
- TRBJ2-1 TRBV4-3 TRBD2 TGCGCCAGCATCCGGGCTAGCGGGAGTCGGGAGCAGTTCTTC CASIRASGSREQFF
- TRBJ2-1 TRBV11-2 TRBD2 TGTGCCAGCACCTTGACTAGCGGGGGGGGGAATGAGCAGTTCTTC CASTLTSGGGNEQFF
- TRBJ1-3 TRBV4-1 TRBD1 TGCGCCAGCAGCCCATTTCCCGGGACAGATCCAGGAAACACCATATATTTT CASSPFPGTDPGNTIYF
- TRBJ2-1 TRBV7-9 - TGTGCCAGCAGCCGCGACTCGAGCTCCTACAATGAGCAGTTCTTC CASSRDSSSYNEQFF
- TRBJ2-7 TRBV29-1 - TGCAGCTTTAAAGACCCCCAGGCCTACGAGCAGTACTTC CSFKDPQAYEQYF
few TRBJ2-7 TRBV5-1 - TGCGCCAGCAGCTTTGGCACCTACGAGCAGTACTTC CASSFGTYEQYF
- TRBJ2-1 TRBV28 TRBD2 TGTGCCAGCAGTGGGACTAGCGGGGGTCGCTACAATGAGCAGTTCTTC CASSGTSGGRYNEQFF
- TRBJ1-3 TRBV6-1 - TGTGCCAGCAGTGAAGAGTGGCCTTTCTCTGGAAACACCATATATTTT CASSEEWPFSGNTIYF
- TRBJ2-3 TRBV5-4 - TGTGCCAGCAGCCATCCCAGCACAGATACGCAGTATTTT CASSHPSTDTQYF
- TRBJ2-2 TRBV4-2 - TGTGCCAGCAGCCAAGAGGGGGGTTACACCGGGGAGCTGTTTTTT CASSQEGGYTGELFF
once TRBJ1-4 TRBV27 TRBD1 TGTGCCAGCAGAAGACAGGGGTCTACTAATGAAAAACTGTTTTTT CASRRQGSTNEKLFF
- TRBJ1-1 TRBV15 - TGTGCCACCAGCAGAGATGCAGGGTTTGGGGTGAGAGCTTTCTTT CATSRDAGFGVRAFF
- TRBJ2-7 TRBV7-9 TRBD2 TGTGCCAGCAGCCGCGGGGGGGCCGGCCGTTTAGCTTACGAGCAGTACTTC CASSRGGAGRLAYEQYF
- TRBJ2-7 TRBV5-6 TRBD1 TGTGCCAGCAGCACCGGGACAGGGAACGAGCAGTACTTC CASSTGTGNEQYF
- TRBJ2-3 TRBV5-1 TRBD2 TGCGCCAGCAGCTTTTCCCCGACTAGCGGGGGGAGAATAGATACGCAGTATTTT CASSFSPTSGGRIDTQYF
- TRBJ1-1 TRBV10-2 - TGCGCCAGCAGTGAGTCGTTTGGAGACACTGAAGCTTTCTTT CASSESFGDTEAFF
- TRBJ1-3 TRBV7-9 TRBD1 TGTGCCAGCAGTCAGGACAGGGGCTCTGGAAACACCATATATTTT CASSQDRGSGNTIYF
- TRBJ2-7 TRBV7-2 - TGTGCCAGCAGCTTAGGTCAGGGTAGCTCCTACGAGCAGTACTTC CASSLGQGSSYEQYF
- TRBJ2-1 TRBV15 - TGTGCCACCAGCCCGACTCTCTCGGGTTACAATGAGCAGTTCTTC CATSPTLSGYNEQFF
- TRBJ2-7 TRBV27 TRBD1 TGTGCCAGCAGTTCGCCCGGGACAGGGATCGGCGAGCAGTACTTC CASSSPGTGIGEQYF
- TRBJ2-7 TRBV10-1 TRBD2 TGCGCCAGCAGTGAGGGGCTAGCGGTTTACGAGCAGTACTTC CASSEGLAVYEQYF
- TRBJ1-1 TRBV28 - TGTGCCAGCAGTTCCCCGGTCACTGAAGCTTTCTTT CASSSPVTEAFF
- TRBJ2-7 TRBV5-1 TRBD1 TGCGCCTCAGGGGACAGGGGGCCCTACGAGCAGTACTTC CASGDRGPYEQYF
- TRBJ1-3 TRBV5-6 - TGTGCCAGCAGCTTGGGGCAGAAACCAGGCCAGGGAAACACCATATATTTT CASSLGQKPGQGNTIYF
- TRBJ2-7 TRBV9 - TGTGCCAGCAGCGTGACGGAGGGTCTCCAAGGCGAGCAGTACTTC CASSVTEGLQGEQYF
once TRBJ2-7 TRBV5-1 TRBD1 TGCGCCAGCAGTTCCGGGACAGGCTCCTACGAGCAGTACTTC CASSSGTGSYEQYF
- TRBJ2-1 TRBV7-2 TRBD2 TGTGCCAGCAGCCTCGGACTAGCGAGTTACAATGAGCAGTTCTTC CASSLGLASYNEQFF
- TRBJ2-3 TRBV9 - TGTGCCAGCAGCGTAGCGCCGGGGGTGGATACGCAGTATTTT CASSVAPGVDTQYF
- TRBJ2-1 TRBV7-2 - TGTGCCAGCAGCCTAGTCGACCGGGACAATGAGCAGTTCTTC CASSLVDRDNEQFF
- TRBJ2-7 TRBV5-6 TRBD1 TGTGCCAGCAGCTCGAGGACAGGGTACTACGAGCAGTACTTC CASSSRTGYYEQYF